This T cell receptor beta chain was sequenced for a study of PD-1 and CTLA-4 blockade in melanoma. V lost 2 bases, J lost 9 bases, and 11 bases lay in between. CDR1 is SEHNR, CDR2 FQNEAQ, per germline (reference sequence). This CDR3 is 14 amino acids long. TCRdb's table, derived via immunoSEQ multiplex PCR, lists solely in-frame clones and lacks some. The sample includes around 20,000 clones, around 88% of them seen just once. The chain carries TRBV7-9 and TRBJ1-6, with unresolved D. This clonotype was obtained from a human donor with melanoma. Source: CD8+ T cells from peripheral blood, taken before anti-PD-1 treatment. CDR3 sequence: CASSLTGEGSPLHF. CDR3 coding DNA: TGTGCCAGCAGCTTAACTGGGGAAGGTTCACCCCTCCACTTT. The full variable domain, rest sourced from reference TRBV7-9 and TRBJ1-6, is DTGVSQNPRHKITKRGQNVTFRCDPISEHNRLYWYRQTLGQGPEFLTYFQNEAQLEKSRLLSDRFSAERPKGSFSTLEIQRTEQGDSAMYLCASSLTGEGSPLHFGNGTRLTVT.